This T cell receptor beta chain was observed in a study of T cell changes during pregnancy in multiple sclerosis. TCRdb keeps only in-frame clones here, not all; method: immunoSEQ multiplex PCR. The table includes under 60,000 clones, around 94% detected once. Germline loops: CDR1 SGDLS, CDR2 YYNGEE. V was shortened by 0 bases and J by 9 bases, with 10 bases between the two germline ends. CDR3 length equals 13 residues. This receptor was identified in a female donor in good health, enrolled as a control in a pregnancy study. Sequencing used CD4+ T cells from peripheral blood mononuclear cells, obtained in the second trimester of pregnancy. This sequence joins TRBV9 and TRBJ2-1; a weak D match, TRBD2 (5 bases). In DNA form, the CDR3 reads TGTGCCAGCAGCGTAGACCTAGCCGGTGAGCAGTTCTTC. Amino acids: CASSVDLAGEQFF.